This record covers a single T cell receptor (beta chain). This specimen belongs to a study of cytomegalovirus exposure and HLA in healthy donors. PCR primers comprised 60 Vbeta and 13 Jbeta primers. TCRdb keeps only in-frame clones here, not all; method: immunoSEQ multiplex PCR. The sample includes around 100,000 clones, over 75% seen only once; the top ten take around 2.5%. Germline CDR1 MNHNY, CDR2 SVGAGI (reference sequence). V was clipped by 6 bases and J by 6 bases; unmatched bases: 6. The CDR3 length is 16 residues. The source is a young woman in good health and CMV-seronegative. The rearrangement uses TRBV6-6 and TRBJ2-2, with TRBD2 matching over 14 bases. Sequenced material: PBMCs. The CDR3 nucleotides are TGTGCCAGCAGGCGAGGGACTAGCGGGAGCTCCGGGGAGCTGTTTTTT. Amino acids: CASRRGTSGSSGELFF.